The TCR beta chain under discussion was sequenced for a study of blood T cell repertoires in COVID-19. From germline, CDR1 is LNHDA and CDR2 SQIVND (reference sequence). Trimming shortened V by 5 bases and J by 1 base, and 18 bases separated the two germline ends. The CDR3 has 16 residues. Generated by immunoSEQ multiplex PCR, the TCRdb table keeps only in-frame clones and is missing some. The sample holds a few hundred thousand clones; 70% to 90% are singletons and the top ten take less than 11%. Input material: peripheral blood. This sequence originates from a woman older than 75 with acute or convalescent COVID-19. This chain joins TRBV19 and TRBJ2-7; TRBD2 is a possible D gene (6 bases). In nucleotides, the CDR3 is TGTGCCAGTAGTGGTGTGGGACTCGACGCATCCTACGAGCAGTACTTC. The encoded protein is CASSGVGLDASYEQYF.